The entry that follows covers one T cell receptor (beta chain) sequence. This entry is derived from a study of blood T cell repertoires in COVID-19. The overall study: Italy, Spain and the United States were the sources of the convalescent and acute COVID-19 samples. T cells, B-cell-depleted T cells, or PBMCs provided the cDNA or gDNA that served as material.

Original handling: Reference gene primers were amplified, and this amplification served to estimate nucleated cell counts. Libraries were prepared by immunoSEQ multiplex PCR; TCRdb keeps only in-frame clonotypes and omits some of them. V, J and clone size were drawn from that table, and D and trimming were deduced from the DNA. This table holds around 210,000 clones, roughly 75% found once. After removal of 5 bases from V and 2 bases from J, the junction contained 4 bases not matched to a gene. Per germline, CDR1 SGHTA and CDR2 FQGTGA. This CDR3 has 15 amino acids. This receptor was identified in a woman in her 70s with acute or convalescent COVID-19. The chain couples TRBV7-3 to TRBJ2-1, with 9 positions matching TRBD2. The sample taken for sequencing was peripheral blood. The CDR3 nucleotides are TGTGCCAGCAGCCCGACTAGCGGAACCTACAATGAGCAGTTCTTC. Protein sequence: CASSPTSGTYNEQFF.